This T cell receptor beta chain comes out of a study of T cell responses to AZD1222 COVID-19 vaccine. Study information: Samples with a second dose at about 4 or about 12 weeks were pooled together.

This CDR3 is 15 amino acids long. Trimming took 2 bases from V and 8 from J; bases not matched to a gene: 7. The germline gives CDR1 SNHLY, CDR2 FYNNEI. The data were produced by immunoSEQ multiplex PCR, yet TCRdb's version contains in-frame clones alone and is incomplete. Of some 140,000 clones listed, roughly 90% are singletons. The material sequenced was peripheral blood, taken on day 0 of AZD1222 vaccination. The sequence was collected from an adult in good health. V is TRBV2 and J is TRBJ2-2; 8 bases are shared with TRBD1. Here the CDR3 DNA reads TGTGCCAGCAGTGAATCGACAGGGGAAATGGGGGAGCTGTTTTTT. This translates into CASSESTGEMGELFF.